Below are 28 T cell receptor beta chains sequenced from a single sample in a study of identifying expanded T cells in peripheral blood. Sequenced by immunoSEQ multiplex PCR; TCRdb stores in-frame clones only, minus some. This sample carries about 110,000 clones, 88% of them seen once, and the ten largest clones take approximately 8%. Sequenced material: blood. Receptors originate from a person between 18 and 69 years old in good health.

The rearrangement links TRBV5-1 to TRBJ2-3; D is possibly TRBD2 (5 bases). Germline assignment: CDR1 SGHRS and CDR2 YFSETQ. The V end was cut by 1 base, the J end by 0 bases, with 9 bases between. The CDR3 covers 15 residues. CDR3 in DNA: TGCGCCAGCAGCTTGCGGGGATCTAGCACAGATACGCAGTATTTT. This encodes CASSLRGSSTDTQYF.

The chain combines TRBV7-3 with TRBJ2-5; perhaps TRBD1 as D (7 bases). Trimming removed 3 bases at V and 4 bases at J, with 12 bases between. Germline V gene sequence: CDR1 SGHTA, CDR2 FQGTGA. This CDR3 spans 14 amino acids. This CDR3 is CASSFSGGGETQYF. Written as DNA, the CDR3 is TGTGCCAGCAGCTTTTCAGGGGGAGGAGAGACCCAGTACTTC.

The chain employs TRBV27 and TRBJ1-5; no reliable D call. The CDR3 covers 16 residues. CDR1 is MNHEY and CDR2 is SMNVEV in the germline V gene (reference sequence). Trimming stripped 0 bases from V and 0 bases from J, with 9 bases between. The CDR3 region is CASSLSQAHSNQPQHF. Written as DNA, the CDR3 is TGTGCCAGCAGTTTATCCCAGGCCCATAGCAATCAGCCCCAGCATTTT.

The rearrangement links TRBV4-3 to TRBJ2-3; 8 nucleotides match TRBD2. Germline-derived CDR1 and CDR2 are LGHNA and YSLEER. The trim removed 4 bases at V and 4 bases at J, leaving 10 bases unmatched. This CDR3 region has 16 residues. CDR3 coding DNA: TGCGCCAGCAGCCTTCTTGGGACTAGTTCATCAGATACGCAGTATTTT. This sequence encodes CASSLLGTSSSDTQYF.

V gene TRBV5-1 combines with J gene TRBJ2-1; D call uncertain. Germline V CDR1 and CDR2: SGHRS, YFSETQ. The ends were cut back, 2 bases at V and 2 bases at J, with 8 bases in the middle. This CDR3 region has 14 residues. DNA for the CDR3: TGCGCCAGCAGCTTCTCTGCGCCCTACAATGAGCAGTTCTTC. Its protein is CASSFSAPYNEQFF.

For the CDR3, the DNA is TGTGCCAGCAGCCCCCGGGGTACCGGGGAGCTGTTTTTT. Translated: CASSPRGTGELFF. This sequence joins TRBV7-3 and TRBJ2-2; perhaps TRBD2 as D (5 bases). The CDR3 covers 13 residues. Germline CDR1 SGHTA, CDR2 FQGTGA. Trimming removed 5 bases at V and 5 bases at J, with 9 bases between.

The V call is TRBV2, the J call TRBJ2-2; D gene ambiguous. Trimming stripped 6 bases from V and 3 bases from J, with 5 bases between. Germline lookup yields CDR1 SNHLY and CDR2 FYNNEI. This CDR3 comprises 12 residues. The CDR3 here is CASRKDTGELFF. In nucleotides, the CDR3 is TGTGCCAGCAGGAAAGACACCGGGGAGCTGTTTTTT. Full variable domain (remainder filled in from reference TRBV2 and TRBJ2-2): EPEVTQTPSHQVTQMGQEVILRCVPISNHLYFYWYRQILGQKVEFLVSFYNNEISEKSEIFDDQFSVERPDGSNFTLKIRSTKLEDSAMYFCASRKDTGELFFGEGSRLTVL.

This clone was seen more than once but under ten times. This chain joins TRBV18 and TRBJ1-3; D is unresolved. This CDR3 has 15 residues. The V gene's germline CDR1 is KGHSH and CDR2 LQKENI. The germline V and J ends were trimmed by 2 bases and 0 bases, with 8 bases remaining between them. The DNA of the CDR3 is TGTGCCAGCTCACCAAGGCAGAGCTCTGGAAACACCATATATTTT. Translating it yields CASSPRQSSGNTIYF.

The chain links TRBV5-6 to TRBJ1-1, with D unresolved. V lost 3 bases to trimming and J lost 1 base, with 7 bases between them. The CDR3 covers 13 residues. CDR1 SGHDT and CDR2 YYEEEE come from the germline V gene. The CDR3 sequence is CASSSYRNTEAFF. DNA of the CDR3: TGTGCCAGCAGCTCTTACAGGAACACTGAAGCTTTCTTT.

The gene calls are TRBV5-4 and TRBJ2-5, with 12 bases identical to TRBD2. CDR1 SGHNT and CDR2 YYREEE come from the germline V gene (reference sequence). The CDR3 has 19 residues. V trimming: 0 bases; J trimming: 2 bases; junction bases outside the gene matches: 11. The CDR3 region is CASSLGRLAGGTLQETQYF. The CDR3 coding sequence is TGTGCCAGCAGCTTGGGACGTCTAGCGGGGGGGACCCTACAAGAGACCCAGTACTTC.

The chain carries TRBV19 and TRBJ1-1, with TRBD1 matching over 8 bases. This CDR3 contains 14 residues. The germline CDR1 and CDR2 sequences are LNHDA and SQIVND (reference sequence). Trimming removed 4 bases from V and 6 bases from J; junction bases left unmatched: 7. CDR3 bases: TGTGCCAGTAGTAGCCGACAGGGGACACCTGAAGCTTTCTTT. As protein: CASSSRQGTPEAFF.

This clone has only a few counts. This rearrangement joins TRBV7-2 to TRBJ2-3, with TRBD2 identical over 12 bases. Germline V gives CDR1 SGHTA, CDR2 FQGNSA. V trimming: 5 bases; J trimming: 5 bases; junction bases outside the gene matches: 8. This CDR3 is 16 amino acids long. CDR3 DNA sequence: TGTGCCAGCAGCATCCCTAGCGGGAGGGCCTTAGATACGCAGTATTTT. Translating gives CASSIPSGRALDTQYF.

V and J are TRBV6-6 and TRBJ1-2; the D is unclear. The CDR3 extends over 13 amino acids. V was cut by 2 bases and J by 2 bases, with 6 bases left in between. Germline CDR1 reads MNHNY; CDR2 reads SVGAGI (reference sequence). The CDR3 sequence: CASSYGQNYGYTF. In DNA, the CDR3 is TGTGCCAGCAGTTACGGGCAGAACTATGGCTACACCTTC.

This sequence joins TRBV7-3 and TRBJ2-1; the D gene could be TRBD1 or TRBD2 (5 bases each). The germline CDR1 and CDR2 sequences are SGHTA and FQGTGA. The CDR3 length is 15 residues. V dropped 3 bases and J dropped 2 bases, with 11 bases sitting between them. Written as DNA, the CDR3 is TGTGCCAGCAGCTTCCGGGACGCTGCCTACAATGAGCAGTTCTTC. It specifies CASSFRDAAYNEQFF.

The chain links TRBV6-6 to TRBJ2-1; 8 bases line up with TRBD2. In germline, CDR1 is MNHNY, CDR2 SVGAGI (reference sequence). This CDR3 has 14 amino acids. V shed 0 bases and J 8 bases; nucleotides not matched to a gene: 3. The CDR3 bases are TGTGCCAGCAGTTACTCCCGGGGGGGCGATGAGCAGTTCTTC. This gives the protein CASSYSRGGDEQFF.

The V call is TRBV28, the J call TRBJ1-5; D is ambiguous. CDR1 is MDHEN, CDR2 SYDVKM, per germline. The CDR3 extends over 11 amino acids. Deletions cut 7 bases from V and 3 bases from J, with 4 bases between. The chain's CDR3 is CASTANQPQHF. CDR3 DNA sequence: TGTGCCAGCACCGCCAATCAGCCCCAGCATTTT.

V is TRBV11-2 and J is TRBJ2-1; 11 nucleotides agree with TRBD2. CDR3 size: 15 residues. Trimming at V came to 3 bases and at J to 8 bases, leaving 6 bases not matched to a gene. Germline V gene lookup returns CDR1 SGHAT and CDR2 FQNNGV. The CDR3 region is CASSFGLAGLDEQFF. In nucleotides, the CDR3 is TGTGCCAGCAGCTTCGGACTAGCGGGTCTCGATGAGCAGTTCTTC.

The rearrangement links TRBV11-2 to TRBJ2-1, with 9 bases fitting TRBD1. CDR3 length equals 18 residues. The J segment lost 10 bases and the V segment lost 3 bases, leaving 19 bases of the junction unmatched. CDR1 is SGHAT, CDR2 FQNNGV, per germline. DNA for the CDR3: TGTGCCAGCAGCTTGTCCTACGTAGACAGGGGGATACATTGGGAGCAGTTCTTC. Translation gives CASSLSYVDRGIHWEQFF. The variable domain in full, with the rest retrieved from reference TRBV11-2 and TRBJ2-1, is EAGVAQSPRYKIIEKRQSVAFWCNPISGHATLYWYQQILGQGPKLLIQFQNNGVVDDSQLPKDRFSAERLKGVDSTLKIQPAKLEDSAVYLCASSLSYVDRGIHWEQFFGPGTRLTVL.

The V and J genes are TRBV27 and TRBJ2-7; D is unresolved. V lost 10 bases and J 4 bases, leaving 23 bases between the germline ends. CDR3 length: 15 amino acids. Germline lookup yields CDR1 MNHEY and CDR2 SMNVEV (reference sequence). The CDR3 nucleotides read TGTGCCACCCAAATGGACCCGGAGCCTCAATACGAGCAGTACTTC. It translates to CATQMDPEPQYEQYF.

The chain links TRBV9 to TRBJ1-2; D ambiguous. Trimming removed 4 bases at V and 1 base at J, with 8 bases between. Per the germline V gene, CDR1 is SGDLS and CDR2 is YYNGEE. This CDR3 spans 13 amino acids. The CDR3, as DNA: TGTGCCAGCAGCCGAACAGATAACTATGGCTACACCTTC. Its protein is CASSRTDNYGYTF. Based on the CDR3 plus reference TRBV9 and TRBJ1-2, the full variable domain is DSGVTQTPKHLITATGQRVTLRCSPRSGDLSVYWYQQSLDQGLQFLIQYYNGEERAKGNILERFSAQQFPDLHSELNLSSLELGDSALYFCASSRTDNYGYTFGSGTRLTVV.

The rearrangement links TRBV6-5 to TRBJ1-6; D unresolved. Germline CDR1 and CDR2: MNHEY and SVGAGI. This CDR3 comprises 13 residues. V lost 2 bases and J lost 9, with 8 bases in between. The CDR3 DNA reads as TGTGCCAGCAGTTACGATCAAAGTTCACCCCTCCACTTT. This translates into CASSYDQSSPLHF.

The count of this clone is one. This chain links TRBV7-2 with TRBJ1-5; D unclear. Germline loops: CDR1 SGHTA, CDR2 FQGNSA. This CDR3 is built from 16 residues. The V gene lost 5 bases and the J gene lost 1 base, with 15 bases spanning the gap. This CDR3 reads CASSPQEGGSNQPQHF. The CDR3 nucleotides are TGTGCCAGCAGCCCCCAGGAGGGTGGGAGCAATCAGCCCCAGCATTTT.

The rearrangement links TRBV25-1 to TRBJ2-3, with D uncertain. The CDR3 extends over 15 amino acids. Deletions cut 5 bases from V and 3 bases from J, with 15 bases between. CDR1 and CDR2 (germline): MGHDK, SYGVNS. The CDR3 spells CASSPSNRPTDTQYF. CDR3 DNA sequence: TGTGCCAGCAGTCCTAGTAACCGACCGACAGATACGCAGTATTTT. The full variable domain, rest sourced from reference TRBV25-1 and TRBJ2-3, is EADIYQTPRYLVIGTGKKITLECSQTMGHDKMYWYQQDPGMELHLIHYSYGVNSTEKGDLSSESTVSRIRTEHFPLTLESARPSHTSQYLCASSPSNRPTDTQYFGPGTRLTVL.

The table lists this clone with a count of one. The J gene is TRBJ2-1, the V gene TRBV30; no firm D call. The CDR3 has 15 residues. The germline V gene has CDR1 GTSNPN and CDR2 SVGIG (reference sequence). V gave up 4 bases and J gave up 8 bases, with 21 bases separating them. The CDR3, as DNA: TGTGCCTGGAACCGTTATCCCGAGGCGTTATATGAGCAGTTCTTC. Translation gives CAWNRYPEALYEQFF.

For this clone: Other DNA sequences within the sample encode an identical CDR3. This chain links TRBV30 with TRBJ2-7; 7 bases map to TRBD1. Unmatched junction bases numbered 9, after V lost 2 bases and J lost 2 bases. This CDR3 region has 15 residues. Germline CDR1 and CDR2: GTSNPN and SVGIG (reference sequence). The DNA of the CDR3 is TGTGCCTGGAGTCCAACGGGACAGCCAGCCTACGAGCAGTACTTC. Its translation: CAWSPTGQPAYEQYF. Full variable domain (outside the CDR3, taken from reference TRBV30 and TRBJ2-7): SQTIHQWPATLVQPVGSPLSLECTVEGTSNPNLYWYRQAAGRGLQLLFYSVGIGQISSEVPQNLSASRPQDRQFILSSKKLLLSDSGFYLCAWSPTGQPAYEQYFGPGTRLTVT.

The V gene is TRBV5-1, the J gene TRBJ2-5; 12 bases fit TRBD1. CDR1 and CDR2 from the germline V gene are SGHRS and YFSETQ. This CDR3 has 17 residues. The ends lost 0 bases at V and 4 bases at J; junction bases unmatched: 7. CDR3 bases: TGCGCCAGCAGCTTGGCCGGGACAGGGGGCGCAGGAGAGACCCAGTACTTC. Its translation: CASSLAGTGGAGETQYF.

The chain joins TRBV10-3 to TRBJ2-5; a possible D gene is TRBD2 (5 bases). Germline V gene sequence: CDR1 ENHRY, CDR2 SYGVKD. This CDR3 is 15 amino acids long. The germline V and J ends were trimmed by 10 bases and 5 bases, with 23 bases remaining between them. The CDR3 is CATGGEWASAETQYF. CDR3 bases: TGTGCCACCGGTGGGGAGTGGGCTAGTGCGGAGACCCAGTACTTC.

V usage is TRBV30 and J usage is TRBJ1-1; TRBD1 is a possible D gene (5 bases). The germline V gene has CDR1 GTSNPN and CDR2 SVGIG (reference sequence). The CDR3 contains 13 residues. V was pared by 0 bases and J by 5 bases, with 10 bases between. The CDR3 DNA follows: TGTGCCTGGAGTGTTCAGGGCAGGACTGAAGCTTTCTTT. Translation: CAWSVQGRTEAFF. The full variable domain, rest sourced from reference TRBV30 and TRBJ1-1, is SQTIHQWPATLVQPVGSPLSLECTVEGTSNPNLYWYRQAAGRGLQLLFYSVGIGQISSEVPQNLSASRPQDRQFILSSKKLLLSDSGFYLCAWSVQGRTEAFFGQGTRLTVV.